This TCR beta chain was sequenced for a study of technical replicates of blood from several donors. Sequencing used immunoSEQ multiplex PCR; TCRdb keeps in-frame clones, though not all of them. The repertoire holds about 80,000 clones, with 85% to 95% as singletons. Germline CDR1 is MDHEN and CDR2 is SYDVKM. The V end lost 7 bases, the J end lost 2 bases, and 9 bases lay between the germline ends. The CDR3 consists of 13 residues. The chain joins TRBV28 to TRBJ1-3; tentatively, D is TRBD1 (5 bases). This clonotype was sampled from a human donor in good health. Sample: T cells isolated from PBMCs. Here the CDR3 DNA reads TGTGCCAGCACCGACAGCGCTGGAAACACCATATATTTT. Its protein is CASTDSAGNTIYF.